Following are 30 T cell receptor beta chains from one sample sequenced in a study of regulatory T cells in long-lasting Graves disease. Sequencing libraries for TCR beta were prepared with iRepertoire HTBI primers and Arm-PCR of CDR3 regions. TCRdb re-called the multiplex PCR reads with MiXCR, one entry per CDR3 protein. This repertoire shows fewer than 500,000 distinct CDR3 sequences, around 15% found once; its top ten account for 12%. Time point meaning: newly diagnosed GD, antithyroid drugs for less than 3 months. Following extraction of RNA from PBMCs, that RNA was used to make the TCR library. The same specimen was also included in a second study, on T cells in Graves' hyperthyroidism and ophthalmopathy.

The source material was peripheral blood mononuclear cells (PBMCs), sampled at new diagnosis, from a patient treated with antithyroid drugs. These receptors were obtained from a man aged 40-55 years with Graves disease.

In this sample, this clonotype turned up many times. The chain has TRBV6-2 or TRBV6-3 and TRBJ1-1, with D possibly TRBD1 on 5 matching bases. V lost 8 bases and J 2 bases, leaving 15 bases between the germline ends. In germline, CDR1 is MNHEY, CDR2 SVGEGT. The CDR3 has 14 amino acids. The CDR3 nucleotides read TGTGCCAGCCACTCCGGGACGAAAAACACTGAAGCTTTCTTT. This codes for CASHSGTKNTEAFF.

The gene calls are TRBV28 and TRBJ2-6; D perhaps matches TRBD1 (6 bases). CDR1 is MDHEN and CDR2 is SYDVKM in the germline V gene. V was pared by 3 bases and J by 3 bases, with 18 bases between. CDR3 length equals 18 residues. CDR3 in DNA: TGTGCCAGCAGTTTGGGCAGGGGATTCCGCGGTGGGGCCAACGTCCTGACTTTC. It is translated as CASSLGRGFRGGANVLTF.

This clonotype was recorded many times. The chain is built from TRBV30 and TRBJ1-1; D uncertain. V lost 4 bases and J 0 bases, leaving 3 bases between the germline ends. CDR3 length: 11 residues. The V gene's germline CDR1 is GTSNPN and CDR2 SVGIG (reference sequence). The CDR3 coding sequence is TGTGCCTGGAACTTGAACACTGAAGCTTTCTTT. It translates to CAWNLNTEAFF.

This clonotype came up a few times. V gene TRBV12-3 or TRBV12-4 combines with J gene TRBJ1-2, with TRBD1 identical over 9 bases. After removal of 4 bases from V and 7 bases from J, the junction contained 4 bases not matched to a gene. This CDR3 has 13 residues. The CDR3 coding sequence is TGTGCCAGCAGTTCCACGACAGGGGGTGGCTACACCTTC. Its translation: CASSSTTGGGYTF.

The table lists this clonotype with many counts. The chain is built from TRBV7-2 and TRBJ2-7, with D possibly being TRBD2 (7 bases). The length of the CDR3 is 12 residues. The germline gives CDR1 SGHTA, CDR2 FQGNSA. The V and J ends lost 2 bases and 6 bases respectively, with 8 bases between them. The CDR3 loop is CASSLRGGEQYF. Written as DNA, the CDR3 is TGTGCCAGCAGCTTAAGGGGGGGCGAGCAGTACTTC.

The sample holds a few counts of this clonotype. The genes are TRBV7-9 and TRBJ1-3; TRBD1 might be the D (6 bases). Trimming cost V 6 bases and J 0 bases, with 24 bases left between them. This CDR3 spans 19 amino acids. Germline V lookup: CDR1 SEHNR, CDR2 FQNEAQ (reference sequence). The CDR3 DNA sequence: TGTGCCAGCAGGCAGCCGTTCACCCGGGACACCAGCTCTGGAAACACCATATATTTT. Its protein product is CASRQPFTRDTSSGNTIYF.

The chain links TRBV28 to TRBJ1-5, with 9 bases fitting TRBD1. The CDR3 covers 15 residues. Germline loops: CDR1 MDHEN, CDR2 SYDVKM. V dropped 6 bases and J dropped 5; count of bases not matched to a gene: 8. This chain's CDR3 is CASRRTGTGYQPQHF. As DNA, the CDR3 is TGTGCCAGCAGAAGAACCGGGACAGGGTATCAGCCCCAGCATTTT.

In its sample, this clonotype was seen many times. V and J are TRBV5-1 and TRBJ1-1, with a possible D match to TRBD1 (6 bases). CDR1 and CDR2 (germline): SGHRS, YFSETQ. The CDR3 has 17 amino acids. Trimming shortened V by 3 bases and J by 1 base, and 19 bases separated the two germline ends. The CDR3 region is CASSSRQGIMANTEAFF. The CDR3 DNA follows: TGCGCCAGCAGCTCTAGGCAGGGGATTATGGCGAACACTGAAGCTTTCTTT.

With regard to this clonotype: A much more abundant neighbour one base away suggests this may be a read error. The J gene is TRBJ1-5, the V gene TRBV19; TRBD1 matches at 7 bases. Germline CDR1 is LNHDA and CDR2 is SQIVND (reference sequence). V trimming: 9 bases; J trimming: 2 bases; junction bases outside the gene matches: 10. This CDR3 spans 15 amino acids. CDR3 sequence reads: CASGQASAGNQPQHF. The CDR3 nucleotides are TGTGCCAGCGGACAGGCTTCGGCCGGCAATCAGCCCCAGCATTTT.

Many counts were recorded for this clonotype. The gene calls are TRBV11-3 and TRBJ2-1; D is unresolved. Trimming removed 5 bases at V and 4 bases at J, with 9 bases between. Germline values: CDR1 SGHNT, CDR2 YENEEA. The CDR3 is made up of 13 amino acids. The CDR3 DNA reads as TGTGCCAGCAGCCAGAATTTTTACAATGAGCAGTTCTTC. Translating gives CASSQNFYNEQFF.

This chain connects TRBV9 to TRBJ2-5, with D perhaps matching TRBD1 or TRBD2 (7 bases each). The V gene's germline CDR1 is SGDLS and CDR2 YYNGEE. This CDR3 is 17 amino acids long. V was trimmed by 2 bases and J by 3 bases, leaving 20 bases between them. The CDR3 sequence is CASSVSGWTGGKETQYF. CDR3 DNA: TGTGCCAGCAGCGTTAGCGGGTGGACAGGAGGGAAAGAGACCCAGTACTTC.

In its sample, this clonotype was seen a few times. The chain combines TRBV9 with TRBJ2-1, with D perhaps matching TRBD1 (5 bases). Looked up from germline, CDR1 is SGDLS and CDR2 is YYNGEE. V was trimmed by 4 bases and J by 5 bases, leaving 13 bases between them. This CDR3 has 14 amino acids. The CDR3 sequence is CASSLSAGHNEQFF. For the CDR3, the DNA is TGTGCCAGCAGCCTATCGGCAGGGCACAATGAGCAGTTCTTC.

This clonotype was observed at least ten times. The rearrangement links TRBV18 to TRBJ2-4; weak D call: TRBD2 (6 bases). V lost 2 bases and J lost 1, with 12 bases in between. Germline CDR1 and CDR2: KGHSH and LQKENI. The CDR3 is made up of 16 amino acids. CDR3 sequence (DNA): TGTGCCAGCTCACCAGACGGCGGGAACGCCAAAAACATTCAGTACTTC. It codes for CASSPDGGNAKNIQYF.

The gene calls are TRBV16 and TRBJ2-1; D gene uncertain. The V and J ends lost 0 bases and 4 bases respectively, with 7 bases between them. This CDR3 is built from 14 residues. CDR1 KGHSY and CDR2 FQNENV come from the germline V gene. The CDR3 region has the DNA TGTGCCAGCAGCCAATCGTTACAGTACAATGAGCAGTTCTTC. Protein sequence: CASSQSLQYNEQFF.

This clonotype was seen repeatedly, ten times or more. The J gene is TRBJ2-7, the V gene TRBV20-1; 15 positions match TRBD2. The CDR3 consists of 18 residues. V was pared by 1 base and J by 0 bases, with 7 bases of the junction left unmatched. Germline lookup yields CDR1 DFQATT and CDR2 SNEGSKA (reference sequence). Written as DNA, the CDR3 is TGCAGTGCTAGAGGGGGGACTAGCGGGAGGTGGAGCTCCTACGAGCAGTACTTC. This codes for CSARGGTSGRWSSYEQYF.

The V and J genes are TRBV4-1 and TRBJ1-3; no definite D call. Trimming took 1 base from V and 4 from J, leaving 8 bases between them. Germline CDR1 is MGHRA and CDR2 is YSYEKL. This CDR3 contains 14 residues. CDR3 sequence: CASSQAGPGNTIYF. The DNA for the CDR3 is TGCGCCAGCAGCCAAGCCGGACCGGGAAACACCATATATTTT.

J is TRBJ2-5 and V is TRBV12-3 or TRBV12-4; D is perhaps TRBD1 (6 bases). V was trimmed by 6 bases and J by 5 bases, leaving 13 bases between them. This CDR3 has 13 amino acids. The DNA for the CDR3 is TGTGCCAGCAGCCCGACAGGTTTCGAGACCCAGTACTTC. This encodes CASSPTGFETQYF.

This clonotype was counted ten times or more. The chain joins TRBV27 to TRBJ2-1; TRBD1 or TRBD2 may be the D gene (5 bases each). Trimming removed 8 bases at V and 0 bases at J, with 11 bases between. The CDR3 has 14 amino acids. CDR1 is MNHEY, CDR2 SMNVEV, per germline (reference sequence). The DNA of the CDR3 is TGTGCCAGCCGGGACGACAGCTCCTACAATGAGCAGTTCTTC. It yields the protein CASRDDSSYNEQFF.

This clonotype has a single count. The gene calls are TRBV20-1 and TRBJ2-7, with 9 bases lining up with TRBD2. After removal of 8 bases from V and 0 bases from J, the junction contained 11 bases not matched to a gene. CDR3 length equals 15 residues. Per the germline V gene, CDR1 is DFQATT and CDR2 is SNEGSKA (reference sequence). CDR3 in DNA: TGCAGTTCAGCGAGAGGGGGACTAGCCTCCTACGAGCAGTACTTC. Protein product: CSSARGGLASYEQYF.

Comment on this clonotype: This clone may be a read error of a much larger clone one base away. The chain couples TRBV18 to TRBJ1-4; D is unresolved. CDR3 length equals 14 residues. The germline V gene has CDR1 KGHSH and CDR2 LQKENI. The CDR3 sequence: CASTPGGRSEKLFF. CDR3 nucleotide sequence: TGTGCCAGCACACCAGGCGGAAGATCTGAAAAACTGTTTTTT.

This clonotype was seen repeatedly, ten times or more. The J gene is TRBJ2-5, the V gene TRBV30; D possibly corresponds to TRBD1 (8 bases). Germline V CDR1 and CDR2: GTSNPN, SVGIG (reference sequence). The CDR3 is 15 residues long. The V gene lost 2 bases and the J gene lost 1 base, with 14 bases spanning the gap. The CDR3 region is CAWSWGGTGQETQYF. CDR3 nucleotides: TGTGCCTGGAGTTGGGGGGGGACAGGCCAAGAGACCCAGTACTTC.

This clonotype appeared many times. This chain connects TRBV18 to TRBJ2-7; TRBD1 matches at 10 bases. Per the germline V gene, CDR1 is KGHSH and CDR2 is LQKENI. The CDR3 spans 15 residues. The J segment lost 4 bases and the V segment lost 6 bases, leaving 9 bases of the junction unmatched. The DNA for the CDR3 is TGTGCCAGCTCCGCCTCCGGGACAGGGGCATACGAGCAGTACTTC. Its protein is CASSASGTGAYEQYF. Looking up the rest from reference TRBV18 and TRBJ2-7 gives the full variable domain: NAGVMQNPRHLVRRRGQEARLRCSPMKGHSHVYWYRQLPEEGLKFMVYLQKENIIDESGMPKERFSAEFPKEGPSILRIQQVVRGDSAAYFCASSASGTGAYEQYFGPGTRLTVT.

This clonotype was detected many times. The rearrangement links TRBV12-3 or TRBV12-4 to TRBJ2-1, with a tentative D call TRBD2 (6 bases). Trimming removed 4 bases from V and 2 bases from J, with 9 bases in between. The CDR3 contains 14 residues. The CDR3 region is CASSSSDTYNEQFF. CDR3 DNA: TGTGCCAGCAGTTCTAGCGACACCTACAATGAGCAGTTCTTC.

This clonotype appeared many times. The genes are TRBV28 and TRBJ2-7; the match to TRBD2 covers 11 bases. This CDR3 contains 15 residues. The V gene's germline CDR1 is MDHEN and CDR2 SYDVKM. Trimming removed 6 bases from V and 7 bases from J; junction bases left unmatched: 11. The DNA of the CDR3 is TGTGCCAGCAGCCTACTAGCGGGAGCCAAAAGGGAGCAGTACTTC. Encoded protein: CASSLLAGAKREQYF.

About this clonotype: Possible read error: a much larger clone is one base away. The V call is TRBV5-1, the J call TRBJ2-1; D gene ambiguous. V dropped 2 bases and J dropped 10 bases, with 16 bases sitting between them. Germline V gene sequence: CDR1 SGHRS, CDR2 YFSETQ. The CDR3 loop spans 14 amino acids. CDR3 sequence (DNA): TGCGCCAGCAGCTTTGGCGTGGTCGGTGGGGAGCAGTTCTTC. This sequence encodes CASSFGVVGGEQFF.

This rearrangement joins TRBV12-3 or TRBV12-4 to TRBJ2-1, with TRBD2 matching 9 bases. The ends lost 7 bases at V and 6 bases at J; junction bases unmatched: 16. This CDR3 contains 17 residues. CDR3 in amino acids: CASTSHDRREGVNEQFF. DNA for the CDR3: TGTGCCAGCACCTCCCATGACAGGCGGGAGGGAGTCAATGAGCAGTTCTTC.

At least ten counts were recorded for this clonotype. V gene TRBV20-1 combines with J gene TRBJ2-3, with 10 bases that match TRBD2. Germline V gives CDR1 DFQATT, CDR2 SNEGSKA (reference sequence). This CDR3 is built from 17 residues. Trimming at V came to 0 bases and at J to 4 bases, leaving 10 bases not matched to a gene. The CDR3 region is CSARDARASGSSDTQYF. The CDR3 nucleotides read TGCAGTGCTAGAGATGCGCGGGCTAGCGGGAGTTCAGATACGCAGTATTTT.

In this sample, this clonotype turned up many times. The chain joins TRBV11-2 to TRBJ2-3, with D perhaps TRBD2 (6 bases). V lost 0 bases, J lost 3 bases, and 13 bases lay in between. Per germline, CDR1 SGHAT and CDR2 FQNNGV. The CDR3 is 16 amino acids. DNA for the CDR3: TGTGCCAGCAGCTTAGATCTGGACGGGACTACAGATACGCAGTATTTT. It specifies CASSLDLDGTTDTQYF.

This clonotype has a count of ten or more. This rearrangement joins TRBV25-1 to TRBJ2-5; D not resolved. This CDR3 is built from 15 residues. V lost 6 bases and J 1 base, leaving 15 bases between the germline ends. In germline, CDR1 is MGHDK, CDR2 SYGVNS. The CDR3 region is CASRHTLRAQETQYF. Here the CDR3 DNA reads TGTGCCAGCAGGCACACACTAAGGGCCCAAGAGACCCAGTACTTC.

V gene TRBV12-3 or TRBV12-4 combines with J gene TRBJ1-2, with a tentative D call TRBD1 (5 bases). V lost 11 bases to trimming and J lost 7 bases, with 17 bases between them. This CDR3 is built from 12 residues. CDR3: CAGARGTSGYTF. In DNA form, the CDR3 reads TGTGCCGGTGCTCGGGGGACGTCTGGCTACACCTTC.